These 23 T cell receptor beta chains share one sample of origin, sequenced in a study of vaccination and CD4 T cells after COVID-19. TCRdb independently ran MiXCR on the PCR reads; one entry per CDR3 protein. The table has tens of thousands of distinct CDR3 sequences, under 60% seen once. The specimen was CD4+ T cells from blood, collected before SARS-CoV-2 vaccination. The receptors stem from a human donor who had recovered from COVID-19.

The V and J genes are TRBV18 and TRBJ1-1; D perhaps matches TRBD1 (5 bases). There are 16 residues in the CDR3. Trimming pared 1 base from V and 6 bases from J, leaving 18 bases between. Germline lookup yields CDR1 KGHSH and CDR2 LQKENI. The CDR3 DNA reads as TGTGCCAGCTCACCACGGGGCGGGGGGTCTGATGCTGAAGCTTTCTTT. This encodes CASSPRGGGSDAEAFF.

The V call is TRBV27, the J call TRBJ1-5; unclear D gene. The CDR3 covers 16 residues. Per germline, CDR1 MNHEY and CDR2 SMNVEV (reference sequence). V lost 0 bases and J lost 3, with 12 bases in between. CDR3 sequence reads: CASSLSGNLNNQPQHF. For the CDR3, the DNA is TGTGCCAGCAGTTTATCGGGGAACCTGAACAATCAGCCCCAGCATTTT.

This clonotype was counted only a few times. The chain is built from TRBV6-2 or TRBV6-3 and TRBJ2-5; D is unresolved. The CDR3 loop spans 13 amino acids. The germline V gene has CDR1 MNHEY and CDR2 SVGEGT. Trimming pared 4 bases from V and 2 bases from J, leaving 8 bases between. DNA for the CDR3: TGTGCCAGCAGTTTCGCCAGACAAGAGACCCAGTACTTC. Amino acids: CASSFARQETQYF.

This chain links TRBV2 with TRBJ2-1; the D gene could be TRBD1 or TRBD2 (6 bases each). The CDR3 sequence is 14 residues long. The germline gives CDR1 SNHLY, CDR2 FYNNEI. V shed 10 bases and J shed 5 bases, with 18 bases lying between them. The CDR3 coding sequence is TGTGCCACAACAAGGAGGAGGGGGGACAATGAGCAGTTCTTC. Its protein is CATTRRRGDNEQFF.

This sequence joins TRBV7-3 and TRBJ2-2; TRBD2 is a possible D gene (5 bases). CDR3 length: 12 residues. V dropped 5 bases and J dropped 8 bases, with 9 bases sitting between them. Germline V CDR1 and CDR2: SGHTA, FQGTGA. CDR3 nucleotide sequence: TGTGCCAGCAGCCCGGGGTTGGGGGAGCTGTTTTTT. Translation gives CASSPGLGELFF. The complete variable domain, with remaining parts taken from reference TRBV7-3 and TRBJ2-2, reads GAGVSQTPSNKVTEKGKYVELRCDPISGHTALYWYRQSLGQGPEFLIYFQGTGAADDSGLPNDRFFAVRPEGSVSTLKIQRTERGDSAVYLCASSPGLGELFFGEGSRLTVL.

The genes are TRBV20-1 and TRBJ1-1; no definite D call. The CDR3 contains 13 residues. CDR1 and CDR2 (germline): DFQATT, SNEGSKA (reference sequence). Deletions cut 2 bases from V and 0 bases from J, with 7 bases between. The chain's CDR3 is CSARTRMNTEAFF. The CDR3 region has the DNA TGCAGTGCTAGAACTAGAATGAACACTGAAGCTTTCTTT.

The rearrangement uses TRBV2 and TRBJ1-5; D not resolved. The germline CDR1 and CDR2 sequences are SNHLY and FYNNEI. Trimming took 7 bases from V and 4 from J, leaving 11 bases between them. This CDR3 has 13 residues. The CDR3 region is CASKETQNQPQHF. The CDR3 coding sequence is TGTGCCAGCAAGGAGACTCAAAATCAGCCCCAGCATTTT.

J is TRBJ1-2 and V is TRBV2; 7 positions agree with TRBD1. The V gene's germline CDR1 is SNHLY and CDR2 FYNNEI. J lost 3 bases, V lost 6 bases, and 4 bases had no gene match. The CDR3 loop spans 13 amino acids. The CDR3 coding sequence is TGTGCCAGCAGCCCTGACAGGGACTATGGCTACACCTTC. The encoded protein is CASSPDRDYGYTF.

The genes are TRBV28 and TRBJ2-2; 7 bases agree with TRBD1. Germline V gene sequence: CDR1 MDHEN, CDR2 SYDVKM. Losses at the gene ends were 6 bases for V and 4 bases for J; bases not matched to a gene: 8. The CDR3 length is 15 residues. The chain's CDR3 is CASRTGEESTGELFF. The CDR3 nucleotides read TGTGCCAGCAGAACAGGGGAAGAGAGCACCGGGGAGCTGTTTTTT.

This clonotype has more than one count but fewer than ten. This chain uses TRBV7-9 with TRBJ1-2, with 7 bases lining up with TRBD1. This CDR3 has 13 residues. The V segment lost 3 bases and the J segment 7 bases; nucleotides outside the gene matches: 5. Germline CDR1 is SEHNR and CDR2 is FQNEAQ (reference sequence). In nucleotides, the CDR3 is TGTGCCAGCAGCTTCAGGGGGTTCGGTGGCTACACCTTC. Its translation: CASSFRGFGGYTF.

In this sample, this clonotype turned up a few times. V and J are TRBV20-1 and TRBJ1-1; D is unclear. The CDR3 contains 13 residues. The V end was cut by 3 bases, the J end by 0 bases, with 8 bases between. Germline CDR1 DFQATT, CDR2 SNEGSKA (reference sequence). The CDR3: CSARGTMNTEAFF. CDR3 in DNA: TGCAGTGCTAGGGGTACAATGAACACTGAAGCTTTCTTT.

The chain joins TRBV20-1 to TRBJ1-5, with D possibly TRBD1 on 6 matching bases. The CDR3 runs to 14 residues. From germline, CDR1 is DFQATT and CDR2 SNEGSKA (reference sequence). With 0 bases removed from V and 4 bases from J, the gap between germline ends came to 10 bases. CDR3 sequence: CSARDFRGNQPQHF. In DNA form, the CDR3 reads TGCAGTGCTAGAGATTTCAGGGGAAATCAGCCCCAGCATTTT.

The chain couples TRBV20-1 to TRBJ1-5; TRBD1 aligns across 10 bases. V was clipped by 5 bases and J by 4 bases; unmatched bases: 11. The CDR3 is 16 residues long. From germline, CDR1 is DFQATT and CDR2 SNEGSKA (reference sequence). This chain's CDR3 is CSAGDRGGPPNQPQHF. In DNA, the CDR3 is TGCAGTGCTGGGGACAGGGGAGGACCTCCGAATCAGCCCCAGCATTTT.

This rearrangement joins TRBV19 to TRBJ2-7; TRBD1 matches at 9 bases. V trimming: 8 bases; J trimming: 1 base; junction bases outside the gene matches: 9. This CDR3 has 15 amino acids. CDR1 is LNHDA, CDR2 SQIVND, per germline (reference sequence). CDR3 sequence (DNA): TGTGCCAGTTTCATGGGACAGGGATTGTCCTACGAGCAGTACTTC. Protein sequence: CASFMGQGLSYEQYF.

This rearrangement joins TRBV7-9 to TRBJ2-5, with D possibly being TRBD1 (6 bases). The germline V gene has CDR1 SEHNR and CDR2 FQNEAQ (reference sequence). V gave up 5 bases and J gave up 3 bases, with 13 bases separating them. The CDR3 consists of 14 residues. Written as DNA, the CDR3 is TGTGCCAGCAGCCTCCAACAGGGAGAAGAGACCCAGTACTTC. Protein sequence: CASSLQQGEETQYF.

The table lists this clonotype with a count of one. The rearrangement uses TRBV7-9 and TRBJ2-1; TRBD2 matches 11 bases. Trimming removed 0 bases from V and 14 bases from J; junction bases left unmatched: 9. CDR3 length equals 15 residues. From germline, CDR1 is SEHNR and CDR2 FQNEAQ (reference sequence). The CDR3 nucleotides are TGTGCCAGCAGCTTAGCTATAGCGGGAGGGCCTGATGAGTTCTTC. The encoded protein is CASSLAIAGGPDEFF.

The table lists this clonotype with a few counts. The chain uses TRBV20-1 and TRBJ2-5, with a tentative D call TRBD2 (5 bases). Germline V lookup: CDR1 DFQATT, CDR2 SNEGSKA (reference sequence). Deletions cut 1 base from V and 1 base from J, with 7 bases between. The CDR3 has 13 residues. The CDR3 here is CSARVGGQETQYF. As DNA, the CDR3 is TGCAGTGCTAGAGTCGGAGGCCAAGAGACCCAGTACTTC.

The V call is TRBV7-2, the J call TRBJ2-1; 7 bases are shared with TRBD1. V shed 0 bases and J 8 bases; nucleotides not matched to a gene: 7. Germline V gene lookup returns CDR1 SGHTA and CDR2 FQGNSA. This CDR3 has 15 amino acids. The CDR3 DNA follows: TGTGCCAGCAGCTTAGCAGGTACAGGGGATTATGAGCAGTTCTTC. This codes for CASSLAGTGDYEQFF.

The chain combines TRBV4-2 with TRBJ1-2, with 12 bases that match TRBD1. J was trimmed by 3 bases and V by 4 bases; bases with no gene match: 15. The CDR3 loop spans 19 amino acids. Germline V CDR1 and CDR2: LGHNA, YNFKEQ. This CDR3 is CASSPPLRDRGRGDYGYTF. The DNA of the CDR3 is TGTGCCAGCAGCCCCCCCCTTCGGGACAGGGGGCGCGGGGACTATGGCTACACCTTC.

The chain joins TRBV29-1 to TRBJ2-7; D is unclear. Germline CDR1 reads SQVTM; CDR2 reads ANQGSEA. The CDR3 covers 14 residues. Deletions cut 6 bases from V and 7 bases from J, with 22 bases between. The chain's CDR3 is CSVTTKTPTGEQYF. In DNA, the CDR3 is TGCAGCGTCACCACCAAGACACCCACTGGGGAGCAGTACTTC.

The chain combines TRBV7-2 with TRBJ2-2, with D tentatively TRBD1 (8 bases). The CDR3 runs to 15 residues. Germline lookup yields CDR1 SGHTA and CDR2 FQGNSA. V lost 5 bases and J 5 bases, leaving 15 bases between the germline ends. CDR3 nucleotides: TGTGCCAGCAGCCCCGGACAGGGAGGGACCGGGGAGCTGTTTTTT. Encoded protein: CASSPGQGGTGELFF.

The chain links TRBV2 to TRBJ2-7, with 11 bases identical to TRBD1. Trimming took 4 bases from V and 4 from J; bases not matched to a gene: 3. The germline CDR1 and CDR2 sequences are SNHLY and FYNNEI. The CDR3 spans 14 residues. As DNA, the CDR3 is TGTGCCAGCAGTGTAGGGACAGGGGGGTACGAGCAGTACTTC. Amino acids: CASSVGTGGYEQYF.

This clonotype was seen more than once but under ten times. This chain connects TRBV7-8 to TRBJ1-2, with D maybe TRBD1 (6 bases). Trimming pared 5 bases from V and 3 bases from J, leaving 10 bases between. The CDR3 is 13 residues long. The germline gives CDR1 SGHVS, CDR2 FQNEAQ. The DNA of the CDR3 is TGTGCCAGCAGCACTAACAGGGACTATGGCTACACCTTC. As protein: CASSTNRDYGYTF.